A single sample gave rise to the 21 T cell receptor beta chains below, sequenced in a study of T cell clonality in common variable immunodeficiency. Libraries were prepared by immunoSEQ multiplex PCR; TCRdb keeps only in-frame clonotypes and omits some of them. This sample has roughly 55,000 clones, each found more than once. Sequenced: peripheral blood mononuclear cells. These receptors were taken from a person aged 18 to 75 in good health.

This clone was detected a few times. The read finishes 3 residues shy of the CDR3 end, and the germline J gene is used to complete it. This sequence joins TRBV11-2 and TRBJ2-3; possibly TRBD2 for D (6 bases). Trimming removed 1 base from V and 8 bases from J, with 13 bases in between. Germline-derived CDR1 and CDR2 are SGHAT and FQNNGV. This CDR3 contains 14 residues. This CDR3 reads CASSLGGTWGTQYF. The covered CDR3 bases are TGTGCCAGCAGCTTAGGAGGGACTTGGGGTACG.

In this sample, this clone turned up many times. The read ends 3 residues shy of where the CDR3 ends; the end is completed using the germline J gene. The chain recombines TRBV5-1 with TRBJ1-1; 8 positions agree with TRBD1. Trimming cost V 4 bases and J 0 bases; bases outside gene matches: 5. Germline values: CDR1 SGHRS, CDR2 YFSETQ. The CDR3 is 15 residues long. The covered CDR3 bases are TGCGCCAGCAGCGGGGCGACAGGGGTGAACACTGAA. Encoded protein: CASSGATGVNTE. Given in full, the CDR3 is CASSGATGVNTEAFF. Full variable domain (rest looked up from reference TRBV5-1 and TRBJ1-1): KAGVTQTPRYLIKTRGQQVTLSCSPISGHRSVSWYQQTPGQGLQFLFEYFSETQRNKGNFPGRFSGRQFSNSRSEMNVSTLELGDSALYLCASSGATGVNTEAFFGQGTRLTVV.

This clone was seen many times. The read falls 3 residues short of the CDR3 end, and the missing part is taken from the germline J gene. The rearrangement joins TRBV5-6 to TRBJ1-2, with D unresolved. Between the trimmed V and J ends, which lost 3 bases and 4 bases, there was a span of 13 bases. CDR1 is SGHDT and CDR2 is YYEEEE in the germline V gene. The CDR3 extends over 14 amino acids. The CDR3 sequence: CASSYNGGSYGYTF. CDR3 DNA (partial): TGTGCCAGCAGCTACAACGGCGGAAGCTATGGC.

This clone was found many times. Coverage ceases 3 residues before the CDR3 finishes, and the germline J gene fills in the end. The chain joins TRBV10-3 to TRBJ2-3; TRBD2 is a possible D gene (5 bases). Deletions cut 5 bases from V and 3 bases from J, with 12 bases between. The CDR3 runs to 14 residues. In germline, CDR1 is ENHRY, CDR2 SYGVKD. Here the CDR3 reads CAISPKRGTDTQYF. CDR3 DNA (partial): TGTGCCATCAGTCCCAAACGAGGGACAGATACG.

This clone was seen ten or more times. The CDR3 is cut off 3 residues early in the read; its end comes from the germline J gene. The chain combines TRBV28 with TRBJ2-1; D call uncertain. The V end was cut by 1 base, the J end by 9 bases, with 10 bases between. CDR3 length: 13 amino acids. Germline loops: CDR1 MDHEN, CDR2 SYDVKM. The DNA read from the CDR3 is TGTGCCAGCAGTTTATTGTCTCCGGGTGAG. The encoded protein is CASSLLSPGE. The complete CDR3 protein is CASSLLSPGEQFF.

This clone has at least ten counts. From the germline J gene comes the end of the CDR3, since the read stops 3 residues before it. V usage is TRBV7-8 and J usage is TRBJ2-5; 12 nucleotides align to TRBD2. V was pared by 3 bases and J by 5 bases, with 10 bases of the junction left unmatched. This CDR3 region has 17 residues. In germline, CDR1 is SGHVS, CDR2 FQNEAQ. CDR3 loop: CASSFRLAGVGRETQYF. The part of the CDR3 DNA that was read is TGTGCCAGCAGCTTCAGACTAGCGGGAGTGGGCAGGGAGACC.

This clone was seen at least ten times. Incomplete CDR3 DNA: TGCAGTGCTAGAGGGTCTAGCGGGGCTCCCTACGAG. It translates to CSARGSSGAPYE. The entire CDR3 reads CSARGSSGAPYEQYF. The chain couples TRBV20-1 to TRBJ2-7; TRBD2 aligns across 9 bases. The sequenced fragment ends 3 residues before the CDR3 boundary, so the rest is inferred from the germline J gene. In germline, CDR1 is DFQATT, CDR2 SNEGSKA (reference sequence). Germline trimming cut 1 base from V and 2 bases from J; bases unmatched to any gene: 6. This CDR3 spans 15 amino acids.

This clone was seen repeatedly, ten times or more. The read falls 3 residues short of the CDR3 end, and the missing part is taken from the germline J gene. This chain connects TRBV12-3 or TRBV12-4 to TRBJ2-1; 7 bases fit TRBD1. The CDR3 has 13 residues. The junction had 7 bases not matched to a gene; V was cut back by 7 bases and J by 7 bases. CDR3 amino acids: CASKGQDGNEQFF. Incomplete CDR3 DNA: TGTGCCAGCAAAGGACAGGATGGGAATGAG.

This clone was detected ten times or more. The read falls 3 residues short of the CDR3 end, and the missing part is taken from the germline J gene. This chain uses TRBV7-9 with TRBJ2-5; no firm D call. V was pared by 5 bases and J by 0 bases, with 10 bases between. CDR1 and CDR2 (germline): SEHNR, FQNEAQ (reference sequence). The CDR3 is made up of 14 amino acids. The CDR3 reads CASSPQLYQETQYF. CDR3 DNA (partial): TGTGCCAGCAGCCCCCAGTTGTACCAAGAGACC.

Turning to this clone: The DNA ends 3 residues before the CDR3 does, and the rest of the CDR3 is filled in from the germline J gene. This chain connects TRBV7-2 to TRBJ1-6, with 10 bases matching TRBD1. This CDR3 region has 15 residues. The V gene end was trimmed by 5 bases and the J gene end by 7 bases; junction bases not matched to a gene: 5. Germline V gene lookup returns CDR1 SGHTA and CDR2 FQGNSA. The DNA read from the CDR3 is TGTGCCAGCAGCCAGCAGACAGGGGGCAATTCACCC. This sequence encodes CASSQQTGGNSP. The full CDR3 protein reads CASSQQTGGNSPLHF.

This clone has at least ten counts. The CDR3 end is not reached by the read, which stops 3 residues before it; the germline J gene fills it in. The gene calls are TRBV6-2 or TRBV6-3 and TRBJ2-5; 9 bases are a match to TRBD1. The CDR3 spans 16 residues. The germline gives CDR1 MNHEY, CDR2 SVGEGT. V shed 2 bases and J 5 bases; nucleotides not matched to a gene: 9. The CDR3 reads CASSYPQQGARETQYF. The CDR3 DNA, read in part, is TGTGCCAGCAGTTACCCTCAACAGGGGGCAAGGGAGACC.

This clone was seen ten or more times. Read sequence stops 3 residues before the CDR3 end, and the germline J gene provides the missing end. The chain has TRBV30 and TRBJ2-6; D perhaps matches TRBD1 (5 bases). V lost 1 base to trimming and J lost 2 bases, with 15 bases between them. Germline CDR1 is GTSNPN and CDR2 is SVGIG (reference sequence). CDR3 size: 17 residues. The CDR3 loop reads CAWSGAGYLTGANVLTF. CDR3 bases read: TGTGCCTGGAGTGGAGCAGGGTACCTGACTGGGGCCAACGTC. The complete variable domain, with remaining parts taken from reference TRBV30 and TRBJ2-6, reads SQTIHQWPATLVQPVGSPLSLECTVEGTSNPNLYWYRQAAGRGLQLLFYSVGIGQISSEVPQNLSASRPQDRQFILSSKKLLLSDSGFYLCAWSGAGYLTGANVLTFGAGSRLTVL.

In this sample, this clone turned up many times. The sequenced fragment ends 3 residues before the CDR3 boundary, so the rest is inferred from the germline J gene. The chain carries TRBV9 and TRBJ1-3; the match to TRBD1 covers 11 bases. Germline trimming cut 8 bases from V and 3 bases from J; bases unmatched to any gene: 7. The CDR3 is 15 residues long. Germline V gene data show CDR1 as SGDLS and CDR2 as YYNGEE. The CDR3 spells CARPGTGGRGNTIYF. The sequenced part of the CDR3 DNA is TGTGCCAGGCCCGGGACAGGGGGACGTGGAAACACC.

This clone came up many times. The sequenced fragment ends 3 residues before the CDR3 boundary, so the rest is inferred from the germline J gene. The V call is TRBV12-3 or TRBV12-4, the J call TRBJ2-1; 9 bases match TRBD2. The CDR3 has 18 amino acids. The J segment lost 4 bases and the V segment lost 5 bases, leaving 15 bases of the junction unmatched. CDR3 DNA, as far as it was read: TGTGCCAGCAGTACTCCCGGGACTAGCTTAGAGAGGTACAATGAG. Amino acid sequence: CASSTPGTSLERYNE. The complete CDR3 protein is CASSTPGTSLERYNEQFF.

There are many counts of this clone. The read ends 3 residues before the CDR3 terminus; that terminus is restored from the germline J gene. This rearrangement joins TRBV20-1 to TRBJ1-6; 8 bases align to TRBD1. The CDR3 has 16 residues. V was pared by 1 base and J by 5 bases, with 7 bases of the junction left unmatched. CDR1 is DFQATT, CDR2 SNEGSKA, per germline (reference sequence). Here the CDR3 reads CSARGSDRANNSPLHF. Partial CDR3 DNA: TGCAGTGCTAGAGGATCGGACAGGGCCAATAATTCACCC.

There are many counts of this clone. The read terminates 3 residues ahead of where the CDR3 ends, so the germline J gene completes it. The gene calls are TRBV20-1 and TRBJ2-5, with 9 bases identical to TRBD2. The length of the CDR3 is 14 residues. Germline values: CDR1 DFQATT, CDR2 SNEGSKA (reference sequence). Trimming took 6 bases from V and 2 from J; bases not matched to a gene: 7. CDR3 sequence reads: CSARTSDSQETQYF. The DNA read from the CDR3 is TGCAGTGCGAGGACTAGCGACTCACAAGAGACC.

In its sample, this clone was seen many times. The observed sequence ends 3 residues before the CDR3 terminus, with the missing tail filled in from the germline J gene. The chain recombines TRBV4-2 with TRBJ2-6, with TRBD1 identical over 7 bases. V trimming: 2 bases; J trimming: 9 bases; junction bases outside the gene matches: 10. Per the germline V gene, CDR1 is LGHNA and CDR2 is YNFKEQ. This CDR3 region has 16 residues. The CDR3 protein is CASSQSDRASFNVLTF. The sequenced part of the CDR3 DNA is TGTGCCAGCAGCCAATCAGACAGGGCTTCCTTCAACGTC.

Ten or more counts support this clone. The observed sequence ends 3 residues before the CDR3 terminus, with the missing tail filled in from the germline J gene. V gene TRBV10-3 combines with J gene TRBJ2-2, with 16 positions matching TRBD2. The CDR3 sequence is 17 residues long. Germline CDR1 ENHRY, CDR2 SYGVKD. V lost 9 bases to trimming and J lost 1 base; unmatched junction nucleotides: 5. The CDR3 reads CAIKGLAGGRNTGELFF. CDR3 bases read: TGTGCCATAAAGGGACTAGCGGGAGGGAGGAACACCGGGGAG.

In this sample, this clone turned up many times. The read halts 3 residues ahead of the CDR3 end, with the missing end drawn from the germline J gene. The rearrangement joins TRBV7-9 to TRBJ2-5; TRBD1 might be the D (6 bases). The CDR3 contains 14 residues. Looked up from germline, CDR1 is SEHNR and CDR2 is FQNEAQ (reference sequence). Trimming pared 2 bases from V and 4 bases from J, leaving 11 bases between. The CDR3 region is CASSLWGRGETQYF. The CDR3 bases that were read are TGTGCCAGCAGCTTATGGGGCAGGGGAGAGACC.

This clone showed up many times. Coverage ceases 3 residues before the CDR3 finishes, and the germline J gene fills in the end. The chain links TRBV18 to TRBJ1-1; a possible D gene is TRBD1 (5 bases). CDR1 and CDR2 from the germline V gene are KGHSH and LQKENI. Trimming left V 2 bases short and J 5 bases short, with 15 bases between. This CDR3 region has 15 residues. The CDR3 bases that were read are TGTGCCAGCTCACCAGGTCAAGGGGAAGGGACTGAA. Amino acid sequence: CASSPGQGEGTE. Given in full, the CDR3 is CASSPGQGEGTEAFF.

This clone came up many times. The CDR3 bases that were read are TGTGCCAGCAGCGCCCGGGACACCCGCACAGATACG. This sequence encodes CASSARDTRTDT. The full CDR3 is CASSARDTRTDTQYF. The rearrangement links TRBV11-3 to TRBJ2-3, with a tentative D call TRBD1 (6 bases). The observed sequence ends 3 residues before the CDR3 terminus, with the missing tail filled in from the germline J gene. Germline V gene sequence: CDR1 SGHNT, CDR2 YENEEA. V was cut by 5 bases and J by 1 base, with 13 bases left in between. The CDR3 has 15 residues. The variable domain in full, completed from reference TRBV11-3 and TRBJ2-3, reads EAGVVQSPRYKIIEKKQPVAFWCNPISGHNTLYWYLQNLGQGPELLIRYENEEAVDDSQLPKDRFSAERLKGVDSTLKIQPAELGDSAVYLCASSARDTRTDTQYFGPGTRLTVL.